This T cell receptor beta chain is from a study of blood T cells in healthy people across ages. PCR was performed a second time for about 6 to 11 cycles using a sample-barcoded 5' primer and a J-beta primer mix. TCRdb recomputed calls from the 5' RACE reads with MiXCR, one row per CDR3 protein. The data hold over 1,500,000 distinct CDR3 sequences, with 49% observed a single time. This clonotype was counted ten times or more. The V end was cut by 6 bases, the J end by 1 base, with 10 bases between. The CDR3 contains 13 residues. Germline CDR1 is SGHTA and CDR2 is FQGNSA. Caucasian, healthy and from Russia, the donors were aged between about 6 and 90.

The TCR sequence derives from a woman aged 40 to 50 in good health. The sample was blood. The chain joins TRBV7-2 to TRBJ2-7; D may be TRBD1 (5 bases). CDR3 residues: CASRRAGSYEQYF. In nucleotides, the CDR3 is TGTGCCAGCAGGCGTGCAGGGTCCTACGAGCAGTACTTC.